These 25 T cell receptor beta chains were sequenced from one sample in a study of shared clonotypes between healthy human individuals. Measured with immunoSEQ multiplex PCR; TCRdb has only the in-frame clones, and not every one. Among around 2,000,000 clones, roughly 94% were seen once, and the ten largest hold 0.1% to 0.15%. Sequenced input: naive CD4+ T cells sorted from blood. As for subset: CD45RA+ positively selected. The receptor source for this set is a man between 18 and 29 years old in good health.

The sample holds one count of this clone. The rearrangement joins TRBV2 to TRBJ2-7; 7 nucleotides line up with TRBD2. Germline CDR1 reads SNHLY; CDR2 reads FYNNEI. Losses at the gene ends were 6 bases for V and 2 bases for J; bases not matched to a gene: 7. There are 14 residues in the CDR3. CDR3 sequence reads: CASSRAGAPYEQYF. The CDR3 nucleotides read TGTGCCAGCAGCAGGGCGGGAGCCCCCTACGAGCAGTACTTC.

V is TRBV6-4 and J is TRBJ2-3, with D tentatively TRBD2 (5 bases). The CDR3 length is 17 residues. Germline lookup yields CDR1 MRHNA and CDR2 SNTAGT. Trimming left V 5 bases short and J 0 bases short, with 18 bases between. The CDR3 loop is CASSLAGVGSSTDTQYF. The CDR3 DNA reads TGTGCCAGCAGTCTAGCCGGCGTCGGGTCTAGCACAGATACGCAGTATTTT.

This CDR3 is CASSPPDGGVDNEQFF. The CDR3 DNA reads TGTGCCAGCTCACCACCGGATGGCGGGGTCGACAATGAGCAGTTCTTC. This chain links TRBV18 with TRBJ2-1; maybe TRBD2 (6 bases). The CDR3 length is 16 residues. Deletions cut 0 bases from V and 5 bases from J, with 14 bases between. CDR1 and CDR2 from the germline V gene are KGHSH and LQKENI.

This clone appeared once. This chain links TRBV10-3 with TRBJ1-6; the D is unclear. The V gene lost 6 bases and the J gene lost 9 bases, with 15 bases spanning the gap. This CDR3 spans 14 amino acids. Germline V gene lookup returns CDR1 ENHRY and CDR2 SYGVKD. In nucleotides, the CDR3 is TGTGCCATCAGCGCGGAGGAGAGTGGTTCACCCCTCCACTTT. This translates into CAISAEESGSPLHF.

The J gene is TRBJ2-1, the V gene TRBV5-6, with D possibly matching TRBD2 (6 bases). This CDR3 is 14 amino acids long. From germline, CDR1 is SGHDT and CDR2 YYEEEE. V was pared by 4 bases and J by 7 bases, with 15 bases between. For the CDR3, the DNA is TGTGCCAGCAGCCCCGGGGGAATTCTAAATGAGCAGTTCTTC. This codes for CASSPGGILNEQFF.

V gene TRBV30 combines with J gene TRBJ1-3; 10 bases are a match to TRBD1. Germline CDR1 reads GTSNPN; CDR2 reads SVGIG (reference sequence). V shed 5 bases, J shed 3 bases, and the junction held 4 bases outside the gene matches. The CDR3 loop spans 14 amino acids. The CDR3 bases are TGTGCCTGGGATGGGACAGGGGTTGGAAACACCATATATTTT. It translates to CAWDGTGVGNTIYF. The full variable domain, rest sourced from reference TRBV30 and TRBJ1-3, is SQTIHQWPATLVQPVGSPLSLECTVEGTSNPNLYWYRQAAGRGLQLLFYSVGIGQISSEVPQNLSASRPQDRQFILSSKKLLLSDSGFYLCAWDGTGVGNTIYFGEGSWLTVV.

This sequence joins TRBV5-4 and TRBJ2-3; D may be TRBD1 or TRBD2 (5 bases each). Germline V gene lookup returns CDR1 SGHNT and CDR2 YYREEE (reference sequence). CDR3 length: 14 amino acids. V lost 0 bases and J 4 bases, leaving 9 bases between the germline ends. The CDR3 DNA reads as TGTGCCAGCAGCTTGGGGGGGAGCCCAGATACGCAGTATTTT. Residues: CASSLGGSPDTQYF.

The rearrangement uses TRBV4-1 and TRBJ2-7, with D perhaps TRBD1 (6 bases). The CDR3 consists of 15 residues. Trimming pared 1 base from V and 7 bases from J, leaving 17 bases between. Germline V gene data show CDR1 as MGHRA and CDR2 as YSYEKL. The CDR3 loop is CASSQAPGAQGEQYF. The CDR3 DNA is TGCGCCAGCAGCCAAGCCCCCGGGGCGCAGGGGGAGCAGTACTTC.

The table lists this clone with many counts. This chain connects TRBV30 to TRBJ1-4; no clear D. CDR3 size: 19 residues. Trimming took off 5 bases at V and 0 bases at J, with 25 bases between the two ends. Germline values: CDR1 GTSNPN, CDR2 SVGIG (reference sequence). The CDR3 DNA is TGTGCCTGGTCCTCCCTCGTAAAACTGCGGACTGCAACTAATGAAAAACTGTTTTTT. Protein sequence: CAWSSLVKLRTATNEKLFF.

DNA for the CDR3: TGCGCCAGCTCCGAGGCCTACGAGCAGTACTTC. It is translated as CASSEAYEQYF. This chain links TRBV10-2 with TRBJ2-7; D is uncertain. This CDR3 has 11 amino acids. Per the germline V gene, CDR1 is WSHSY and CDR2 is SAAADI. The germline V and J ends were trimmed by 8 bases and 2 bases, with 7 bases remaining between them.

The chain has TRBV19 and TRBJ2-3, with 11 bases that match TRBD2. The germline V gene encodes CDR1 LNHDA and CDR2 SQIVND (reference sequence). The CDR3 is 15 amino acids. The V segment lost 5 bases and the J segment 5 bases; nucleotides outside the gene matches: 6. The CDR3 DNA follows: TGTGCCAGTAGTGTTAGCGGGGGGGCGGTAGATACGCAGTATTTT. It is translated as CASSVSGGAVDTQYF. Looking up the rest from reference TRBV19 and TRBJ2-3 gives the full variable domain: DGGITQSPKYLFRKEGQNVTLSCEQNLNHDAMYWYRQDPGQGLRLIYYSQIVNDFQKGDIAEGYSVSREKKESFPLTVTSAQKNPTAFYLCASSVSGGAVDTQYFGPGTRLTVL.

This clone appeared once. V usage is TRBV28 and J usage is TRBJ1-3; TRBD1 matches 7 bases. V dropped 4 bases and J dropped 4; count of bases not matched to a gene: 7. Germline assignment: CDR1 MDHEN and CDR2 SYDVKM. The CDR3 is 15 residues long. CDR3 nucleotides: TGTGCCAGCAGTTCCCACCGACAGGGAGGAAACACCATATATTTT. Protein sequence: CASSSHRQGGNTIYF.

Points on this clone: Other DNA sequences from this sample encode an identical CDR3 as well. V and J are TRBV7-2 and TRBJ2-3; 7 bases are shared with TRBD1. The CDR3 consists of 15 residues. V was pared by 2 bases and J by 0 bases, with 2 bases of the junction left unmatched. Germline V gene data show CDR1 as SGHTA and CDR2 as FQGNSA. The CDR3 region is CASSLRTGSTDTQYF. The DNA of the CDR3 is TGTGCCAGCAGCTTACGGACAGGCAGCACAGATACGCAGTATTTT.

The V call is TRBV6-5, the J call TRBJ1-6; 7 bases line up with TRBD1. The CDR3 runs to 16 residues. Germline V CDR1 and CDR2: MNHEY, SVGAGI. V trimming: 2 bases; J trimming: 6 bases; junction bases outside the gene matches: 7. This CDR3 reads CASSYRGRFFNSPLHF. CDR3 DNA: TGTGCCAGCAGTTACAGGGGGCGATTCTTTAATTCACCCCTCCACTTT.

V and J are TRBV7-3 and TRBJ2-1; no firm D call. Per germline, CDR1 SGHTA and CDR2 FQGTGA. This CDR3 contains 14 residues. Deletions cut 3 bases from V and 5 bases from J, with 11 bases between. The CDR3 protein is CASSLALTDNEQFF. The CDR3 nucleotides are TGTGCCAGCAGCTTGGCGCTAACTGACAATGAGCAGTTCTTC.

The J gene is TRBJ1-2, the V gene TRBV7-2; TRBD1 matches 8 bases. CDR1 is SGHTA, CDR2 FQGNSA, per germline. J lost 3 bases, V lost 3 bases, and 3 bases had no gene match. This CDR3 has 14 amino acids. The chain's CDR3 is CASSFGTGHYGYTF. The CDR3 DNA is TGTGCCAGCAGCTTTGGGACAGGACACTATGGCTACACCTTC.

J is TRBJ1-1 and V is TRBV10-3; D ambiguous. Germline V gene lookup returns CDR1 ENHRY and CDR2 SYGVKD. V lost 4 bases, J lost 3 bases, and 9 bases lay in between. The CDR3 has 13 amino acids. The CDR3 reads CAISADGDTEAFF. The CDR3 DNA follows: TGTGCCATCAGTGCCGACGGAGACACTGAAGCTTTCTTT.

The chain employs TRBV6-6 and TRBJ2-2, with a weak D call TRBD1 (5 bases). V gave up 5 bases and J gave up 4 bases, with 17 bases separating them. The CDR3 consists of 16 residues. Per germline, CDR1 MNHNY and CDR2 SVGAGI (reference sequence). CDR3 nucleotide sequence: TGTGCCAGCAGTCGAACACAGGCTGGCCCCACCGGGGAGCTGTTTTTT. Its translation is CASSRTQAGPTGELFF.

Turning to this clone: The sample contains more than one DNA sequence encoding this CDR3. This chain connects TRBV18 to TRBJ2-7; 9 positions match TRBD1. This CDR3 has 14 residues. Trimming took 2 bases from V and 3 from J; bases not matched to a gene: 2. Germline V lookup: CDR1 KGHSH, CDR2 LQKENI. As DNA, the CDR3 is TGTGCCAGCTCACCAGACAGGGGGTTCTACGAGCAGTACTTC. It specifies CASSPDRGFYEQYF.

The rearrangement uses TRBV27 and TRBJ2-7; D not resolved. The CDR3 covers 15 residues. Germline V gives CDR1 MNHEY, CDR2 SMNVEV (reference sequence). With 2 bases removed from V and 0 bases from J, the gap between germline ends came to 11 bases. CDR3 region: CASSLLDGRSYEQYF. CDR3 DNA: TGTGCCAGCAGTTTACTAGACGGCCGCTCCTACGAGCAGTACTTC.

This clone was seen just once. This sequence joins TRBV5-4 and TRBJ2-1; TRBD2 agrees at 10 bases. CDR1 is SGHNT, CDR2 YYREEE, per germline (reference sequence). Trimming at V came to 0 bases and at J to 10 bases, leaving 10 bases not matched to a gene. The CDR3 covers 16 residues. In nucleotides, the CDR3 is TGTGCCAGCAGCTTGGATGGGACTAGCGCTTCTGAAGAGCAGTTCTTC. Translated, it gives CASSLDGTSASEEQFF.

V is TRBV10-3 and J is TRBJ2-3, with 7 bases aligning to TRBD2. This CDR3 has 15 residues. The trim removed 5 bases at V and 3 bases at J, leaving 8 bases unmatched. Germline loops: CDR1 ENHRY, CDR2 SYGVKD. In DNA, the CDR3 is TGTGCCATCAGTTCTGGCGGGAGTAAGACAGATACGCAGTATTTT. As protein: CAISSGGSKTDTQYF.

This clone was counted once. The rearrangement links TRBV6-5 to TRBJ2-5, with 8 bases identical to TRBD1. The CDR3 has 14 residues. V was pared by 5 bases and J by 4 bases, with 6 bases of the junction left unmatched. Germline-derived CDR1 and CDR2 are MNHEY and SVGAGI. CDR3: CASSRTGWGETQYF. The CDR3 nucleotides read TGTGCCAGCAGTAGGACAGGGTGGGGAGAGACCCAGTACTTC.

The chain joins TRBV7-2 to TRBJ2-3; D is perhaps TRBD2 (6 bases). V was clipped by 2 bases and J by 1 base, with 13 bases between them. Germline assignment: CDR1 SGHTA and CDR2 FQGNSA. The CDR3 is 16 residues long. This CDR3 reads CASSLSGVAGTDTQYF. CDR3 in DNA: TGTGCCAGCAGCTTAAGTGGGGTAGCGGGCACAGATACGCAGTATTTT.

On this clone itself: Within the sample, other DNA sequences also encode this same CDR3. The genes are TRBV10-3 and TRBJ2-5; TRBD1 matches 11 bases. The CDR3 is 14 residues long. Per germline, CDR1 ENHRY and CDR2 SYGVKD. The trim removed 3 bases at V and 4 bases at J, leaving 1 base unmatched. This CDR3 is CAISEGTGGETQYF. CDR3 coding DNA: TGTGCCATCAGTGAAGGGACAGGGGGAGAGACCCAGTACTTC.